These 7 T cell receptor beta chains were all obtained from the same sample, sequenced in a study of shared clonotypes between healthy human individuals. Sequencing was performed with immunoSEQ multiplex PCR; in TCRdb, only in-frame clones are kept and a portion is missing. Of about 1 million clones in the sample, about 75% were seen once. Sequenced input: memory CD4+ T cells sorted from blood. Subset noted: CD45RA-negative fraction. The receptors come from a man between 18 and 29 years old in good health.

Of note for this clone: The junction and the germline gene differ at one end; a read error may be behind it. The chain links TRBV6-1 to TRBJ2-7; 9 nucleotides align to TRBD1. CDR1 MNHNS and CDR2 SASEGT come from the germline V gene. The CDR3 covers 13 residues. The CDR3 sequence: CASSEATGTGNDF. The CDR3 bases are TGTGCCAGCAGTGAAGCCACCGGGACAGGGAATGACTTC.

The gene calls are TRBV7-2 and TRBJ2-1; 11 bases align to TRBD2. Germline V lookup: CDR1 SGHTA, CDR2 FQGNSA. With 4 bases clipped from V and 9 bases from J, the junction kept 5 bases outside the gene matches. CDR3 size: 14 residues. CDR3 sequence: CASSSSSGGREQFF. The CDR3 nucleotides are TGTGCCAGCAGCTCCTCTAGCGGGGGGCGTGAGCAGTTCTTC.

This clone was counted a few times. CDR3 region: CANIRDSKYF. CDR3 in DNA: TGTGCCAACATCCGGGACTCGAAGTATTTT. The rearrangement uses TRBV21-1 and TRBJ2-3; the table's D call TRBD2 went unverified against the DNA. TRBV21-1 is an annotated pseudogene. The CDR3 sequence is 10 residues long.

The V call is TRBV2, the J call TRBJ2-1, with TRBD2 matching 8 bases. There are 14 residues in the CDR3. The J segment lost 5 bases and the V segment lost 6 bases, leaving 6 bases of the junction unmatched. CDR1 is SNHLY and CDR2 is FYNNEI in the germline V gene. The CDR3 DNA reads as TGTGCCAGCAGGCGGGAGGTCAGAGACAATGAGCAGTTCTTC. It is translated as CASRREVRDNEQFF.

V is TRBV19 and J is TRBJ1-2; tentatively, D is TRBD1 (5 bases). The length of the CDR3 is 18 residues. In germline, CDR1 is LNHDA, CDR2 SQIVND (reference sequence). The germline V and J ends were trimmed by 6 bases and 0 bases, with 23 bases remaining between them. In DNA form, the CDR3 reads TGTGCCAGTAGAACACCAAGGGGCGTTCAGGCTACTAACTATGGCTACACCTTC. It yields the protein CASRTPRGVQATNYGYTF.

J is TRBJ2-3 and V is TRBV4-1; 7 bases fit TRBD2. The CDR3 has 16 residues. The V segment lost 0 bases and the J segment 3 bases; nucleotides outside the gene matches: 6. Germline V gives CDR1 MGHRA, CDR2 YSYEKL. CDR3 in amino acids: CASSQDLGGSTDTQYF. The CDR3 DNA reads TGCGCCAGCAGCCAAGATCTTGGCGGGAGTACAGATACGCAGTATTTT.

The gene calls are TRBV7-9 and TRBJ1-2; a weak D match, TRBD1 (6 bases). The germline V gene has CDR1 SEHNR and CDR2 FQNEAQ (reference sequence). V gave up 0 bases and J gave up 8 bases, with 16 bases separating them. This CDR3 is built from 15 residues. Here the CDR3 reads CASSLAQGVRGGYTF. The CDR3 DNA reads as TGTGCCAGCAGCTTAGCACAGGGCGTTCGGGGCGGCTACACCTTC.